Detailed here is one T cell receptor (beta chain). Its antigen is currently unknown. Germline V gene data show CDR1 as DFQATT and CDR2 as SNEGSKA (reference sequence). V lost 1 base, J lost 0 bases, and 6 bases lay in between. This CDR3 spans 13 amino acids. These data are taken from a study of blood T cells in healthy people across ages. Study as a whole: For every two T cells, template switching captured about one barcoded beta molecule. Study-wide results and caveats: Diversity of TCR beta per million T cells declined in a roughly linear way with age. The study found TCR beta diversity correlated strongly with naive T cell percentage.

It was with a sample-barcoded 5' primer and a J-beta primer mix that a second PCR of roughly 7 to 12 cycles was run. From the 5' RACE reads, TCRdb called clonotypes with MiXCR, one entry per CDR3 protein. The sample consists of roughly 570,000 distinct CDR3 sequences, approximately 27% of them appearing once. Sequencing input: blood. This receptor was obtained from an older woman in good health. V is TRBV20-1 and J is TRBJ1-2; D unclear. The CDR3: CSARAEPNYGYTF. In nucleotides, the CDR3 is TGCAGTGCTAGAGCAGAACCTAACTATGGCTACACCTTC.